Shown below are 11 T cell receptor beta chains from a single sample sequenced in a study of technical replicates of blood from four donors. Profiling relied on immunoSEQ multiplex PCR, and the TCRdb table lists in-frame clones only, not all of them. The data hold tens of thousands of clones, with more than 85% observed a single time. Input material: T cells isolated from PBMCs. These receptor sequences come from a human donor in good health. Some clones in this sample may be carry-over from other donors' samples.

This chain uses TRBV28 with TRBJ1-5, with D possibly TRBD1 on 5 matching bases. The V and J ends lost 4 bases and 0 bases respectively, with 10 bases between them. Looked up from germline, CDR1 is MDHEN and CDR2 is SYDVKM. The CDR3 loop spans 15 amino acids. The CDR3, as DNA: TGTGCCAGCAGTTGGGGGGATTATAGCAATCAGCCCCAGCATTTT. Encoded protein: CASSWGDYSNQPQHF.

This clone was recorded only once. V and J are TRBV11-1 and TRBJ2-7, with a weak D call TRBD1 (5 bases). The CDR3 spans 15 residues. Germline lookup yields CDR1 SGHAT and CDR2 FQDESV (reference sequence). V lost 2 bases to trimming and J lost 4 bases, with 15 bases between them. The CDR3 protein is CASSLSAGLGYEQYF. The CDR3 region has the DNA TGTGCCAGCAGCTTAAGTGCAGGGCTTGGATACGAGCAGTACTTC.

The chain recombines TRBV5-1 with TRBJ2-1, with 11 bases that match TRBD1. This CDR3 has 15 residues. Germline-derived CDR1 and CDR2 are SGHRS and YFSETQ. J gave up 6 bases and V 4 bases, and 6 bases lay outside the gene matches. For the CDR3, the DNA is TGCGCCAGCAGCCCGGGACAGGGGGGGTTCAATGAGCAGTTCTTC. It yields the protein CASSPGQGGFNEQFF.

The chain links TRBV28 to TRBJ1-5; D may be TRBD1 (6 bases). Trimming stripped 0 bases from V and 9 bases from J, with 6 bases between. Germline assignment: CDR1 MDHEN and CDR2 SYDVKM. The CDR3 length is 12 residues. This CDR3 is CASSLWDRPQHF. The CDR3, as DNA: TGTGCCAGCAGTTTATGGGACAGGCCCCAGCATTTT.

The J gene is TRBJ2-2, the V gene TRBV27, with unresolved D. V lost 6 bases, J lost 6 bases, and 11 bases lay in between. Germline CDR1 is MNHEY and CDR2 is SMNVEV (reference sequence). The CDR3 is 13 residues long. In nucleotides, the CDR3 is TGTGCCAGCAGCTTCTCTAGTTCCGGGGAGCTGTTTTTT. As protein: CASSFSSSGELFF.

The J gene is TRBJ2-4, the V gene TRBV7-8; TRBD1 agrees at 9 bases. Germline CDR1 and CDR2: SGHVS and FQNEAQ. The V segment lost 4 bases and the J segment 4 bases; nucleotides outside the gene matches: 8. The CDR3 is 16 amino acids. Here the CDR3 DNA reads TGTGCCAGCAGCTCGTGGACAGGGGAAATTAAAAACATTCAGTACTTC. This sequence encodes CASSSWTGEIKNIQYF.

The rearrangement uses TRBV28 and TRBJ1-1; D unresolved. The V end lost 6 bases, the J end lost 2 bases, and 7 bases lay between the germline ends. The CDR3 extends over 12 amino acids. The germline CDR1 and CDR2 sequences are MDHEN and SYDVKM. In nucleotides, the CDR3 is TGTGCCAGCAGCACAGTTAACACTGAAGCTTTCTTT. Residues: CASSTVNTEAFF.

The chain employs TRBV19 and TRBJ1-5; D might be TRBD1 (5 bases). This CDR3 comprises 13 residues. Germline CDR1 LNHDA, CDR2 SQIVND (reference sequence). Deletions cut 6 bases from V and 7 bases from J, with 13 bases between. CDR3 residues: CASRSAGGQPQHF. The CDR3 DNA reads TGTGCCAGTAGATCGGCGGGGGGACAGCCCCAGCATTTT. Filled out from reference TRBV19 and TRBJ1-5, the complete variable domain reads DGGITQSPKYLFRKEGQNVTLSCEQNLNHDAMYWYRQDPGQGLRLIYYSQIVNDFQKGDIAEGYSVSREKKESFPLTVTSAQKNPTAFYLCASRSAGGQPQHFGDGTRLSIL.

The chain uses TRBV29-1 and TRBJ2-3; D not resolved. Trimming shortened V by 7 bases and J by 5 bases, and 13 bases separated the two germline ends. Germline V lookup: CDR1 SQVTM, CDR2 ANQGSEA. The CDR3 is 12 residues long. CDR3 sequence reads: CSAQRTRDTQYF. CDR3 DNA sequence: TGCAGCGCCCAGCGTACAAGAGATACGCAGTATTTT.

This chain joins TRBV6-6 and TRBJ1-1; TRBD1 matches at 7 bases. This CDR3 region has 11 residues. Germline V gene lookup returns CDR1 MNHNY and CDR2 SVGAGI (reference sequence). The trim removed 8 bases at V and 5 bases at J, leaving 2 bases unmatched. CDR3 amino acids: CASQGVTEAFF. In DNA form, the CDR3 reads TGTGCCAGCCAGGGGGTAACTGAAGCTTTCTTT.

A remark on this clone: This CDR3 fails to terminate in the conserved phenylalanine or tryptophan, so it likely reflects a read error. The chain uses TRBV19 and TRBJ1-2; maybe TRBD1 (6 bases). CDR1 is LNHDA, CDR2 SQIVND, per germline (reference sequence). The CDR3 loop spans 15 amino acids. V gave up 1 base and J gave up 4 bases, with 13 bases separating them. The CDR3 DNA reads TGTGCCAGTAGTATAGGGTCGGGACACATCTATGGCTACACCTCC. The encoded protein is CASSIGSGHIYGYTS.